This T cell receptor (beta chain) was observed in a study of regulatory T cells in long-lasting Graves disease. Time point meaning: persistent/refractory GD, antithyroid drugs over 5 years with positive TRAb. Generation of the TCR library employed RNA extracted from PBMCs. Germline CDR1 and CDR2: SGHDN and FVKESK. The length of the CDR3 is 13 residues. V shed 3 bases and J 5 bases; nucleotides not matched to a gene: 3. This clonotype has ten or more counts. Library construction for TCR beta used iRepertoire HTBI primers and Arm-PCR of CDR3 regions. TCRdb called the multiplex PCR reads again in MiXCR, with one record for every CDR3 protein. The table records 450,000 or so distinct CDR3 sequences, approximately 23% of them present only once.

The sequence was collected from a female donor with Graves disease. This specimen was peripheral blood mononuclear cells (PBMCs), taken when the disease was refractory, from a patient treated with antithyroid drugs. The chain joins TRBV14 to TRBJ2-5; TRBD2 agrees at 7 bases. CDR3 in amino acids: CASSQMGGETQYF. CDR3 sequence (DNA): TGTGCCAGCAGCCAGATGGGAGGGGAGACCCAGTACTTC. The variable domain in full, with the rest retrieved from reference TRBV14 and TRBJ2-5, is EAGVTQFPSHSVIEKGQTVTLRCDPISGHDNLYWYRRVMGKEIKFLLHFVKESKQDESGMPNNRFLAERTGGTYSTLKVQPAELEDSGVYFCASSQMGGETQYFGPGTRLLVL.